Below are 4 T cell receptor beta chains sequenced from a single sample in a study of T cell responses to AZD1222 COVID-19 vaccine. Profiling relied on immunoSEQ multiplex PCR, and the TCRdb table lists in-frame clones only, not all of them. The table records about 130,000 clones, roughly 89% of them present only once. Source: peripheral blood, taken on day 0 of AZD1222 vaccination. These TCRs come from an adult in good health.

V is TRBV23-1 and J is TRBJ2-5, with TRBD2 matching 9 bases. TRBV23-1 is filed as an ORF, its function uncertain. This CDR3 spans 20 amino acids. J lost 1 base, V lost 8 bases, and 23 bases had no gene match. CDR3 amino acids: CASPPTRGAGGQTSQETQYF. CDR3 DNA sequence: TGCGCCAGCCCACCAACAAGGGGAGCGGGGGGCCAAACCTCCCAAGAGACCCAGTACTTC.

The genes are TRBV3-1 (or the pseudogene TRBV3-2) and TRBJ1-5, with D uncertain. This CDR3 is 15 amino acids long. Germline assignment: CDR1 LGHDT and CDR2 YNNKEL (reference sequence). Deletions cut 4 bases from V and 5 bases from J, with 15 bases between. The CDR3 region is CASSPSPIRDQPQHF. The CDR3 DNA follows: TGTGCCAGCAGCCCCTCCCCTATCCGTGATCAGCCCCAGCATTTT.

The rearrangement links TRBV10-3 to TRBJ2-1, with no clear D. The V gene lost 2 bases and the J gene lost 9 bases, with 8 bases spanning the gap. The CDR3 has 12 amino acids. Germline V gives CDR1 ENHRY, CDR2 SYGVKD. The CDR3 bases are TGTGCCATCAGTGAGGGACGGATTGAGCAGTTCTTC. Amino acids: CAISEGRIEQFF.

The rearrangement links TRBV5-1 to TRBJ2-7; 10 bases line up with TRBD1. The junction had 9 bases not matched to a gene; V was cut back by 4 bases and J by 5 bases. Germline V CDR1 and CDR2: SGHRS, YFSETQ. The CDR3 spans 15 residues. CDR3 loop: CASSDPGTGDHEQYF. In DNA form, the CDR3 reads TGCGCCAGCAGCGATCCCGGGACAGGGGACCACGAGCAGTACTTC.